The clone carrying this T cell receptor beta chain was observed once. Its antigen is still unknown. The entry originates in a study of OX40 agonist ivuxolimab in advanced cancers. Overall study context: Earlier treatment with anti-PD-1, anti-PD-L1 or anti-CTLA-4 was permitted, and around 36% had received some. Study-wide findings and caveats: Researchers report that CD8+ T cells had, on average, more expanded clones than CD4+. At 0.1 to 3.0 mg/kg and by week 6, clonal expansion occurred in CD4+ and CD8+ blood T cells.

Produced via immunoSEQ multiplex PCR; TCRdb's table is partial and in-frame only. The table lists tens of thousands of clones, around nine tenths of them singletons. Germline CDR1 is SGHNT and CDR2 is YYREEE (reference sequence). The ends lost 4 bases at V and 5 bases at J; junction bases unmatched: 12. The CDR3 consists of 17 residues. The study sampled blood at baseline, cycle 4 day 1, and cycle 7 day 1. This sequence joins TRBV5-4 and TRBJ2-2; 9 bases are shared with TRBD2. Sequencing used CD4+ or CD8+ T cells sorted from blood, obtained in a trial of the OX40 agonist ivuxolimab. The receptor was isolated from an adult with an advanced solid tumor such as melanoma, head and neck, liver or kidney cancer. This CDR3 reads CASSTPPLAGRTGELFF. In nucleotides, the CDR3 is TGTGCCAGCAGCACACCCCCACTAGCGGGTCGTACCGGGGAGCTGTTTTTT.